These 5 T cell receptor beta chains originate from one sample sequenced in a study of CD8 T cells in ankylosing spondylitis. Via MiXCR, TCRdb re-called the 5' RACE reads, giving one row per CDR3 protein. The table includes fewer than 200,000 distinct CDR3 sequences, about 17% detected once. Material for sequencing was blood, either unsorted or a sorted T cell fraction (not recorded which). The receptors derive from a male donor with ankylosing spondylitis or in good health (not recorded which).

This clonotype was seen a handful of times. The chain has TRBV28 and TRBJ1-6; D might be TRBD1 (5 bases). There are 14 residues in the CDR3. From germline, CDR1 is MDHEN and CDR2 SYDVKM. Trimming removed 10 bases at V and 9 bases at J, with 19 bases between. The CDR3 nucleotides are TGTGCCACCACCGACAGCAGTAGAAGTTCACCCCTCCACTTT. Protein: CATTDSSRSSPLHF.

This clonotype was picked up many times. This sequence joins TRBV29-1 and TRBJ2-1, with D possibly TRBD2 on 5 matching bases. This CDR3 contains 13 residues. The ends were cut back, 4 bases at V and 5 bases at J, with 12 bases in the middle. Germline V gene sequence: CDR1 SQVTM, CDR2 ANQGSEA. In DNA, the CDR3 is TGCAGCGTTGTATATATAGCGCACAATGAGCAGTTCTTC. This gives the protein CSVVYIAHNEQFF.

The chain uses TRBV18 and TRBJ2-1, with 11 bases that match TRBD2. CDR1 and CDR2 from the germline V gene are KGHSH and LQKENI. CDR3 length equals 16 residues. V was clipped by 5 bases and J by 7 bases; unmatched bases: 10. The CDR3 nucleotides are TGTGCCAGCTCAGCTATCAGATCTAGCGGGAGGAATGAGCAGTTCTTC. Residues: CASSAIRSSGRNEQFF. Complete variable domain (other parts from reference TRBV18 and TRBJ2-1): NAGVMQNPRHLVRRRGQEARLRCSPMKGHSHVYWYRQLPEEGLKFMVYLQKENIIDESGMPKERFSAEFPKEGPSILRIQQVVRGDSAAYFCASSAIRSSGRNEQFFGPGTRLTVL.

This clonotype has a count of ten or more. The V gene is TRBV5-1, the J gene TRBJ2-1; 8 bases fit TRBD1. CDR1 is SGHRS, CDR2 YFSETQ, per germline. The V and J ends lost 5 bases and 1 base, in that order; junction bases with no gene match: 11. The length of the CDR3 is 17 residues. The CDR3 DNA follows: TGCGCCAGCAGTTTCCCCCCAGGGGGCGTATCCTACAATGAGCAGTTCTTC. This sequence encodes CASSFPPGGVSYNEQFF.

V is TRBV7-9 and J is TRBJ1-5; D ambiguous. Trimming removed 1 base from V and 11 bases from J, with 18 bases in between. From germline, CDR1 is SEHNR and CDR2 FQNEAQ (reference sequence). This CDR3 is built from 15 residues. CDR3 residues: CASSLGSGKKESQHF. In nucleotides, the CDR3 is TGTGCCAGCAGCTTAGGGAGCGGGAAGAAAGAGTCCCAGCATTTT.